This record looks at one T cell receptor beta chain sequence and its context. The CDR3 has 17 amino acids. V trimming: 6 bases; J trimming: 6 bases; junction bases outside the gene matches: 15. Per the germline V gene, CDR1 is SNHLY and CDR2 is FYNNEI. The sample is drawn from a study of technical replicates of blood from a few donors. Measured with immunoSEQ multiplex PCR; TCRdb has only the in-frame clones, and not every one. The sample consists of 79,000 or so clones, 90% to 95% of them appearing once. Specimen: T cells isolated from PBMCs. The source is a human donor in good health. The chain joins TRBV2 to TRBJ2-2, with 8 bases fitting TRBD2. The CDR3 DNA follows: TGTGCCAGCAGCGAGGGAGGTCCGGGGGGGTACGCCGGGGAGCTGTTTTTT. Amino acids: CASSEGGPGGYAGELFF.